What follows is one T cell receptor (beta chain) and its context. The authors' processing: Nucleated cell number was recorded as an estimate derived from reference gene primer amplification. Using immunoSEQ multiplex PCR, the repertoire was profiled, and TCRdb retains in-frame clones only, with some absent. Clone size and the V and J calls come from that table; the DNA yielded D and trimming. The table records 200,000 or so clones, approximately 91% of them present only once. The V segment lost 3 bases and the J segment 1 base; nucleotides outside the gene matches: 14. The germline V gene has CDR1 LGHDT and CDR2 YNNKEL (reference sequence). The CDR3 contains 20 residues. This sample was included in a study of blood T cell repertoires in COVID-19. For the study at large: Whether acute or convalescent, the COVID-19 samples came from the United States, Italy and Spain. PBMCs, B-cell-depleted T cells, or T cells were the source of the cDNA or gDNA that made up the material.

The chain links TRBV3-1 (or the pseudogene TRBV3-2) to TRBJ2-4; the match to TRBD2 covers 11 bases. Sample: peripheral blood. The sequence derives from a man aged 70-80 years with active or convalescent COVID-19. The CDR3 here is CASSHRGTSGSFRAKNIQYF. CDR3 coding DNA: TGTGCCAGCAGCCACCGTGGAACTAGCGGGAGTTTTAGGGCCAAAAACATTCAGTACTTC.